This T cell receptor (beta chain) was recorded in a study of glioma-infiltrating T cells after dendritic cell vaccination. Study in general: Glioblastoma patients came from Phase I and II dendritic cell vaccination trials.

This clone was counted a single time. Clones were read by immunoSEQ multiplex PCR, and TCRdb kept only the in-frame ones, dropping some. The sample shows 100,000 or so clones, 85% to 90% of them seen only once. This sequence was found in a human donor with glioblastoma. The sequenced sample was blood, obtained before dendritic cell vaccination.

CDR3 DNA: TGCAGCGTTGGAGGGCGGGAAGCCGGGGAGCTGTTTTTT. Translated: CSVGGREAGELFF. The V gene is TRBV29-1, the J gene TRBJ2-2; D is perhaps TRBD2 (6 bases). The germline CDR1 and CDR2 sequences are SQVTM and ANQGSEA. The CDR3 is 13 residues long. Deletions cut 4 bases from V and 6 bases from J, with 12 bases between.